This T cell receptor beta chain is drawn from a study of T cells after yellow fever vaccination. Overall study context: Some fractions had low cell numbers, and these were prepared with SMART-Seq v4 Ultra Low Input.

Germline trimming cut 6 bases from V and 10 bases from J; bases unmatched to any gene: 11. The CDR3 is 15 residues long. Germline CDR1 and CDR2: MNHEY and SVGEGT. A word on this clonotype: Its antigen is undetermined.

The 5'RACE template-switching step produced TCR cDNA and added a universal primer site and UMIs. TCRdb processed the 5' RACE reads anew with MiXCR; each CDR3 protein has one entry. There are 250,000 to 300,000 distinct CDR3 sequences in the sample; about 5.2% occur only once, and around 3.5% lies in the top ten. Notes on the study in general: Boosting was followed by the reappearance of most primary-vaccination clones (about 97% CD4, about 88% CD8). Abundant clonotypes from the bulk population could get into FACS-sorted repertoires as contaminants.

The material sequenced was CD4+ T cells sorted from PBMCs, taken on the day of the yellow fever booster vaccination. J is TRBJ1-6 and V is TRBV6-2 or TRBV6-3; 8 positions agree with TRBD1. The receptor was isolated from a man younger than 35 who received the YFV17D yellow fever vaccine. CDR3 nucleotide sequence: TGTGCCAGCAGCCCCCCGACAGGGGACAAATCACCCCTCCACTTT. Protein product: CASSPPTGDKSPLHF.